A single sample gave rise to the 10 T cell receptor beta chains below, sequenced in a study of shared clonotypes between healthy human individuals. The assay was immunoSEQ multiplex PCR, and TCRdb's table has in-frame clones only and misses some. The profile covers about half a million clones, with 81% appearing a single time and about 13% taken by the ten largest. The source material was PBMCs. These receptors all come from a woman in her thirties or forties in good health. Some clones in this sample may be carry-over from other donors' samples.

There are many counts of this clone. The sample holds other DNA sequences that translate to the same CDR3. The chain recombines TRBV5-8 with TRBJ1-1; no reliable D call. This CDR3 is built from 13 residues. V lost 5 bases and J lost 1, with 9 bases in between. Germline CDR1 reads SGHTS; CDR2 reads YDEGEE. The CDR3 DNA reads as TGTGCCAGCAGTTCCACATCGAACACTGAAGCTTTCTTT. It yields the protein CASSSTSNTEAFF.

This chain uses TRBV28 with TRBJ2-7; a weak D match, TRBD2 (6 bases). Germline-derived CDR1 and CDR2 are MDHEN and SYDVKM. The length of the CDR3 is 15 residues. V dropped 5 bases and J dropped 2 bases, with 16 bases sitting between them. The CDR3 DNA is TGTGCCAGCAGTCCATTAGGGACTTCCCCCTACGAGCAGTACTTC. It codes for CASSPLGTSPYEQYF.

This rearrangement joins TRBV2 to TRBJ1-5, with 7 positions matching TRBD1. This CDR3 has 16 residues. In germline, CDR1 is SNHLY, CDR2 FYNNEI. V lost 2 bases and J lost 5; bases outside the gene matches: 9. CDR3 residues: CASSEYRQGGYQPQHF. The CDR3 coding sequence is TGTGCCAGCAGTGAATATAGACAGGGAGGTTATCAGCCCCAGCATTTT.

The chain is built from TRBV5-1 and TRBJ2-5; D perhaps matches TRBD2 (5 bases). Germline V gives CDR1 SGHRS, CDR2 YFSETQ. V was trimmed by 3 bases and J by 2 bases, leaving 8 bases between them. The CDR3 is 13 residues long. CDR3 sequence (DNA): TGCGCCAGCAGCTACGGCGGGCAAGAGACCCAGTACTTC. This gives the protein CASSYGGQETQYF.

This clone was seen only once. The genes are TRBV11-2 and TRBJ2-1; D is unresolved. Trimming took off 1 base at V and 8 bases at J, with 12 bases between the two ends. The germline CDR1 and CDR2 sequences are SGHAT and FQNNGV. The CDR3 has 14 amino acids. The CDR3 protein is CASSLVPGVDEQFF. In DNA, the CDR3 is TGTGCCAGCAGCTTAGTGCCGGGTGTCGATGAGCAGTTCTTC. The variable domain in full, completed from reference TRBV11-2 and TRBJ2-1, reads EAGVAQSPRYKIIEKRQSVAFWCNPISGHATLYWYQQILGQGPKLLIQFQNNGVVDDSQLPKDRFSAERLKGVDSTLKIQPAKLEDSAVYLCASSLVPGVDEQFFGPGTRLTVL.

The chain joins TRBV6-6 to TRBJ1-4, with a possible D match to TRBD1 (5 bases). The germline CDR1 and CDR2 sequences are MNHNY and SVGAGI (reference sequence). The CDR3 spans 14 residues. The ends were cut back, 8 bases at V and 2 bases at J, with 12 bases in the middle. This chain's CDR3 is CASSMGQTNEKLFF. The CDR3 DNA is TGTGCCAGCTCTATGGGGCAGACTAATGAAAAACTGTTTTTT.

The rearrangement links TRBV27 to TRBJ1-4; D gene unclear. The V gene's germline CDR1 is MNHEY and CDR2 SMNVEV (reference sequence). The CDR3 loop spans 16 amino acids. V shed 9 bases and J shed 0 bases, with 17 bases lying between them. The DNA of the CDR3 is TGTGCCAGTAAAACCCGGGCGGCTGCAACTAATGAAAAACTGTTTTTT. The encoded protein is CASKTRAAATNEKLFF. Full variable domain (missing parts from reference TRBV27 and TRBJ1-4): EAQVTQNPRYLITVTGKKLTVTCSQNMNHEYMSWYRQDPGLGLRQIYYSMNVEVTDKGDVPEGYKVSRKEKRNFPLILESPSPNQTSLYFCASKTRAAATNEKLFFGSGTQLSVL.

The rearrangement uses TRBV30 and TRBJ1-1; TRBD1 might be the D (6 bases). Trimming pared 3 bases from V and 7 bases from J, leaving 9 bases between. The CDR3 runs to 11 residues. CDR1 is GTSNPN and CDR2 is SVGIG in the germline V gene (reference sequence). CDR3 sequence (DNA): TGTGCCTGGAGCGGGACAATTGAAGCTTTCTTT. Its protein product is CAWSGTIEAFF.

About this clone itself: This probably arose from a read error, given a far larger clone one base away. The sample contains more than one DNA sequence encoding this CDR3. Here the CDR3 reads CASRGGASPNF. In nucleotides, the CDR3 is TGTGCCAGCAGGGGGGGGGCCTCCCCGAACTTC. This sequence joins TRBV28 and TRBJ2-7; D may be TRBD2 (7 bases). Germline V gene sequence: CDR1 MDHEN, CDR2 SYDVKM. This CDR3 is 11 amino acids long.

This CDR3 reads CASSPGGWGNQPQHF. Here the CDR3 DNA reads TGTGCCAGCAGCCCAGGGGGTTGGGGCAATCAGCCCCAGCATTTT. The chain links TRBV28 to TRBJ1-5; 7 nucleotides agree with TRBD1. In germline, CDR1 is MDHEN, CDR2 SYDVKM. The trim removed 6 bases at V and 2 bases at J, leaving 7 bases unmatched. This CDR3 is built from 15 residues.